Following are 30 T cell receptor beta chains from one sample sequenced in a study of identical twins. TCRdb independently ran MiXCR on the 5' RACE reads; one entry per CDR3 protein. The repertoire holds some 1,700,000 distinct CDR3 sequences, with around a third as singletons. The sequenced material came from cord blood. The source of these receptors is a newborn girl in good health.

The chain has TRBV6-4 and TRBJ2-3; 7 bases line up with TRBD2. The CDR3 is made up of 16 amino acids. CDR1 is MRHNA and CDR2 is SNTAGT in the germline V gene. Trimming cost V 2 bases and J 1 base; bases outside gene matches: 6. Here the CDR3 reads CASSDRLAEGTDTQYF. For the CDR3, the DNA is TGTGCCAGCAGTGACAGACTAGCTGAGGGCACAGATACGCAGTATTTT.

A word on this clonotype: Its ends do not fully match the called genes, so a read error is possible. The CDR3 loop is CASSQVSAYSDQPQHF. The CDR3 DNA sequence: TGCGCCAGCAGCCAAGTGTCCGCGTATAGCGATCAGCCCCAGCATTTT. The rearrangement joins TRBV4-1 to TRBJ1-5; no clear D. The CDR3 spans 16 residues. The V gene's germline CDR1 is MGHRA and CDR2 YSYEKL.

This clonotype appeared a few times. The chain combines TRBV6-1 with TRBJ1-2; TRBD1 is a possible D gene (5 bases). This CDR3 contains 16 residues. V lost 1 base, J lost 0 bases, and 12 bases lay in between. Germline CDR1 MNHNS, CDR2 SASEGT. As DNA, the CDR3 is TGTGCCAGCAGTGAAGACCGACAGAACCCTAACTATGGCTACACCTTC. It codes for CASSEDRQNPNYGYTF.

This clonotype has only one observation. This chain uses TRBV2 with TRBJ2-7; 14 nucleotides align to TRBD2. CDR1 SNHLY and CDR2 FYNNEI come from the germline V gene. V gave up 2 bases and J gave up 12 bases; unmatched junction bases: 15. The CDR3 extends over 17 amino acids. As DNA, the CDR3 is TGTGCCAGCAGTGAACAGGCAAGGCCGGGACTAGCGGGAGACTTGTACTTC. It is translated as CASSEQARPGLAGDLYF.

The chain has TRBV2 and TRBJ2-4; the match to TRBD1 covers 8 bases. V lost 7 bases, J lost 2 bases, and 7 bases stayed unmatched. This CDR3 spans 15 amino acids. Germline CDR1 is SNHLY and CDR2 is FYNNEI. The CDR3 DNA is TGTGCCAGCACTCCGGACAGGGCATCCAAAAACATTCAGTACTTC. Its protein is CASTPDRASKNIQYF.

About this clonotype: Germline and junction disagree at one end, which may indicate a read error. This sequence joins TRBV10-3 and TRBJ2-5, with 7 bases lining up with TRBD1. The CDR3 is made up of 14 amino acids. Germline V gene lookup returns CDR1 ENHRY and CDR2 SYGVKD. The CDR3 reads CAISESGGQETRYF. CDR3 nucleotides: TGCGCCATCAGTGAGTCAGGGGGACAAGAGACCCGGTACTTC.

CDR3 nucleotides: TGTGCCATCAGTGAGGCTCCCCCGACGGTCACCGGGGAGCTGTTTTTT. Amino acids: CAISEAPPTVTGELFF. The V call is TRBV10-3, the J call TRBJ2-2; D not resolved. Trimming removed 2 bases from V and 4 bases from J, with 14 bases in between. The CDR3 is made up of 16 amino acids. Per the germline V gene, CDR1 is ENHRY and CDR2 is SYGVKD.

This clonotype was counted a few times. V and J are TRBV12-3 or TRBV12-4 and TRBJ1-6; D perhaps matches TRBD1 (6 bases). Between the trimmed V and J ends, which lost 6 bases and 4 bases, there was a span of 10 bases. The CDR3 consists of 14 residues. Here the CDR3 DNA reads TGTGCCAGCAGGGGACATTCTTATAATTCACCCCTCCACTTT. This encodes CASRGHSYNSPLHF.

This clonotype was seen only a few times. The V and J genes are TRBV6-1 and TRBJ2-7; possible D gene TRBD1, 5 bases. The CDR3 is 16 residues long. The germline CDR1 and CDR2 sequences are MNHNS and SASEGT. Deletions cut 5 bases from V and 0 bases from J, with 17 bases between. Written as DNA, the CDR3 is TGTGCCAGCAGTTCCAGCCGCCAGACAGCCTCCTACGAGCAGTACTTC. Its translation: CASSSSRQTASYEQYF.

The J gene is TRBJ1-1, the V gene TRBV12-3 or TRBV12-4; D is unclear. This CDR3 spans 12 amino acids. V lost 2 bases and J lost 8, with 9 bases in between. The CDR3 loop is CASSLQPREAFF. For the CDR3, the DNA is TGTGCCAGCAGTTTACAGCCTAGGGAAGCTTTCTTT.

The chain combines TRBV20-1 with TRBJ1-5, with D possibly TRBD1 on 5 matching bases. The length of the CDR3 is 17 residues. V lost 0 bases and J lost 0, with 15 bases in between. Germline V gene sequence: CDR1 DFQATT, CDR2 SNEGSKA (reference sequence). In DNA form, the CDR3 reads TGCAGTGCTAGAGATGGGGGGACCAAATTTAGCAATCAGCCCCAGCATTTT. Its protein product is CSARDGGTKFSNQPQHF.

This clonotype was observed at least ten times. The gene calls are TRBV10-3 and TRBJ2-5; possible D gene TRBD1, 6 bases. V lost 6 bases and J 1 base, leaving 9 bases between the germline ends. Germline CDR1 and CDR2: ENHRY and SYGVKD. The CDR3 has 13 residues. The CDR3 region is CAIRDSVQETQYF. CDR3 DNA sequence: TGTGCCATCAGGGACAGCGTCCAAGAGACCCAGTACTTC.

Ten or more counts support this clonotype. The rearrangement links TRBV12-3 or TRBV12-4 to TRBJ1-2; D is perhaps TRBD1 (6 bases). Trimming took 4 bases from V and 6 from J, leaving 9 bases between them. CDR3 length equals 12 residues. The CDR3 nucleotides are TGTGCCAGCAGTTACAGGGCGGATGGCTACACCTTC. Amino acid sequence: CASSYRADGYTF.

This clonotype was observed a handful of times. V and J are TRBV7-8 and TRBJ2-7; 11 bases are shared with TRBD2. CDR3 size: 17 residues. Germline V CDR1 and CDR2: SGHVS, FQNEAQ. Unmatched junction bases numbered 8, after V lost 0 bases and J lost 4 bases. For the CDR3, the DNA is TGTGCCAGCAGCTTAGCGCCTTCAACTAGCGGGAGTTACGAGCAGTACTTC. Translating it yields CASSLAPSTSGSYEQYF.

The chain links TRBV11-2 to TRBJ2-7, with 7 bases aligning to TRBD1. Trimming removed 2 bases from V and 2 bases from J; junction bases left unmatched: 6. This CDR3 spans 15 amino acids. Germline loops: CDR1 SGHAT, CDR2 FQNNGV. CDR3 coding DNA: TGTGCCAGCAGCTTAATTGGAGGACAGGCCTACGAGCAGTACTTC. Its protein is CASSLIGGQAYEQYF.

This clonotype was found a few times. J is TRBJ1-2 and V is TRBV18; 7 nucleotides align to TRBD1. The CDR3 is 15 residues long. V lost 6 bases and J lost 5; bases outside the gene matches: 12. Germline CDR1 reads KGHSH; CDR2 reads LQKENI. CDR3 in DNA: TGTGCCAGCTCGCCCGACAGGGTGGCAACGTATGGCTACACCTTC. It is translated as CASSPDRVATYGYTF.

This clonotype was detected many times. This chain connects TRBV29-1 to TRBJ1-4; D is unclear. This CDR3 is 13 amino acids long. V was clipped by 7 bases and J by 8 bases, with 17 bases between them. The V gene's germline CDR1 is SQVTM and CDR2 ANQGSEA. CDR3 region: CSAKVLEGEKLFF. The CDR3 DNA reads as TGCAGCGCAAAGGTCCTCGAGGGCGAAAAACTGTTTTTT.

The chain is built from TRBV21-1 and TRBJ2-1; TRBD2 was called by the table and not checked on the DNA. TRBV21-1 is a documented pseudogene. The CDR3 totals 21 residues. The CDR3 coding sequence is TGTGCCAGCAGCAAAATTTGCTGGCGGGAGGGCCCTCCGCGGTCTTACAATGAGCAGTTCTTC. This gives the protein CASSKICWREGPPRSYNEQFF.

The chain has TRBV5-5 and TRBJ1-4; D is unclear. Per germline, CDR1 SGHKS and CDR2 YYEKEE (reference sequence). The CDR3 runs 15 residues. V lost 4 bases, J lost 6 bases, and 16 bases lay in between. The CDR3 region has the DNA TGTGCCAGCAGCCCGGAAGAAGCCGGGTATGAAAAACTGTTTTTT. Translated, it gives CASSPEEAGYEKLFF.

The V gene is TRBV20-1, the J gene TRBJ1-5, with D hard to call. CDR3 length: 12 residues. V lost 0 bases, J lost 4 bases, and 4 bases lay in between. Looked up from germline, CDR1 is DFQATT and CDR2 is SNEGSKA (reference sequence). The CDR3 is CSAREPNQPQHF. DNA for the CDR3: TGCAGTGCTAGAGAGCCGAATCAGCCCCAGCATTTT.

This chain uses TRBV5-1 with TRBJ2-7, with D possibly being TRBD2 (5 bases). The germline CDR1 and CDR2 sequences are SGHRS and YFSETQ. The germline V and J ends were trimmed by 4 bases and 7 bases, with 12 bases remaining between them. The CDR3 is made up of 12 amino acids. The CDR3 spells CASSTSANEQYF. The CDR3 DNA is TGCGCCAGCAGCACTAGTGCGAATGAGCAGTACTTC.

This clonotype has more than one count but fewer than ten. The rearrangement uses TRBV20-1 and TRBJ2-1, with 9 bases that match TRBD2. In germline, CDR1 is DFQATT, CDR2 SNEGSKA (reference sequence). The CDR3 is 15 residues long. J lost 3 bases, V lost 1 base, and 4 bases had no gene match. CDR3 DNA: TGCAGTGCTAGAGGCGGGGGGGACAACTACAATGAGCAGTTCTTC. Amino acid sequence: CSARGGGDNYNEQFF.

This rearrangement joins TRBV5-1 to TRBJ2-6, with D tentatively TRBD1 (5 bases). The CDR3 runs to 15 residues. Germline values: CDR1 SGHRS, CDR2 YFSETQ. Trimming took 3 bases from V and 3 from J, leaving 10 bases between them. The CDR3 here is CASSSQGNGANVLTF. The CDR3 bases are TGCGCCAGCAGCTCCCAGGGTAATGGGGCCAACGTCCTGACTTTC.

Concerning this clonotype: With a much larger clone just one base away, this may be a read error. V usage is TRBV29-1 and J usage is TRBJ2-7; D uncertain. Trimming removed 0 bases from V and 12 bases from J, with 18 bases in between. There are 13 residues in the CDR3. CDR1 and CDR2 (germline): SQVTM, ANQGSEA. CDR3 DNA: TGCAGCGTTGAAGATCAGGTAGTCGAGACCCCGTACTTC. Encoded protein: CSVEDQVVETPYF.

The chain recombines TRBV3-1 with TRBJ1-4, with 11 bases aligning to TRBD1. Trimming removed 1 base from V and 10 bases from J; junction bases left unmatched: 5. CDR3 size: 15 residues. CDR1 and CDR2 (germline): LGHDT, YNNKEL (reference sequence). In DNA form, the CDR3 reads TGTGCCAGCAGCCAAGTTGGGACAGGGGGAGGAAAACTGTTTTTT. Translating gives CASSQVGTGGGKLFF.

This clonotype has at least ten counts. The chain joins TRBV29-1 to TRBJ2-1; 8 positions agree with TRBD1. Looked up from germline, CDR1 is SQVTM and CDR2 is ANQGSEA. J lost 4 bases, V lost 4 bases, and 9 bases had no gene match. The CDR3 is 15 residues long. In DNA form, the CDR3 reads TGCAGCGTTGCATCGGACAGGGCCCCTTACAATGAGCAGTTCTTC. This gives the protein CSVASDRAPYNEQFF.

This chain links TRBV27 with TRBJ2-1; TRBD2 matches 8 bases. The CDR3 length is 16 residues. Trimming cost V 6 bases and J 6 bases; bases outside gene matches: 13. Germline assignment: CDR1 MNHEY and CDR2 SMNVEV (reference sequence). CDR3 amino acids: CASSTPGLVSLNEQFF. As DNA, the CDR3 is TGTGCCAGCAGCACTCCGGGACTAGTCTCTCTCAATGAGCAGTTCTTC.

The chain couples TRBV7-8 to TRBJ2-7; D assignment may be TRBD1 or TRBD2 (5 bases each). Matching the DNA end better, TRBJ2-5 makes the J call doubtful. Germline values: CDR1 SGHVS, CDR2 FQNEAQ. CDR3 size: 16 residues. Written as DNA, the CDR3 is TGTGCCAGCAGATATCAACCGGGACGTCCTCAAGAGACCCAGTACTTC. Translating it yields CASRYQPGRPQETQYF.

The table lists this clonotype with a few counts. The rearrangement links TRBV5-1 to TRBJ2-3; the D is unclear. Germline CDR1 reads SGHRS; CDR2 reads YFSETQ. The CDR3 covers 14 residues. V dropped 1 base and J dropped 2 bases, with 8 bases sitting between them. The CDR3 sequence: CASSLISPTDTQYF. CDR3 nucleotide sequence: TGCGCCAGCAGCTTGATCAGTCCCACAGATACGCAGTATTTT.

The chain links TRBV24-1 to TRBJ2-3; 9 nucleotides agree with TRBD1. The CDR3 extends over 16 amino acids. Trimming cost V 2 bases and J 1 base; bases outside gene matches: 3. The germline gives CDR1 KGHDR, CDR2 SFDVKD. CDR3 coding DNA: TGTGCCACCAGTGATTCCCGACAGGGGGGCACAGATACGCAGTATTTT. Its protein is CATSDSRQGGTDTQYF.